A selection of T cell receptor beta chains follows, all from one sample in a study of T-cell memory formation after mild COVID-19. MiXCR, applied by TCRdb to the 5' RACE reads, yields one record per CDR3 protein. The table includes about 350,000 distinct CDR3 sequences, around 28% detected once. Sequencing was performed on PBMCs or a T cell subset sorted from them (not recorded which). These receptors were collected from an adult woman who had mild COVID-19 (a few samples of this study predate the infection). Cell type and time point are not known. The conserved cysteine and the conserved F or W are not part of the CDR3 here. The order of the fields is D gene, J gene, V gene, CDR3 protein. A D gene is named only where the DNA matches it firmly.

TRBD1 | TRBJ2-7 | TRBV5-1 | ASSLGGQGGSNEQY
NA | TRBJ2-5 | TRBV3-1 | ASSHGNGVDGETQY
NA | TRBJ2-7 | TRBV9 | ASSVEPKGSEQY
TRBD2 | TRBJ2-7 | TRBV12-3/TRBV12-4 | ASSPLSGGSYEQY
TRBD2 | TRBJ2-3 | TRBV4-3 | ASSQEWAGGADTQY
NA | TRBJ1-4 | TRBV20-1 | SARGPNEKLF
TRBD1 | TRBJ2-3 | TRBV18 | ASSPGQGTDTQY
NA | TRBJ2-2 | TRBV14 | ASSQVAAELF
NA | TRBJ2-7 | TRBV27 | ASSTSPRGVYEQY
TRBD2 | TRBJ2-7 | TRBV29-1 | SVVSGSFYEQY
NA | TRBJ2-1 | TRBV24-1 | ATSDEGPTLSCSYNEQF
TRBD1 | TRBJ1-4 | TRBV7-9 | ASSLDRGPANEKLF
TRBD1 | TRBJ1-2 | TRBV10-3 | AISSGQGGDGYT
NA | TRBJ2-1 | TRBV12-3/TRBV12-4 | ASSLRGQSSYNEQF
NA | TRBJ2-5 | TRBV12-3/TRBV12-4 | ASSFVEETQY
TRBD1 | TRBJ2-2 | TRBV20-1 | SARDIGTGGYGELF
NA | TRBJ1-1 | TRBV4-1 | ASSPTDTLGEAF
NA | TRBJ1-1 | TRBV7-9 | ASSLEAGLNTEAF